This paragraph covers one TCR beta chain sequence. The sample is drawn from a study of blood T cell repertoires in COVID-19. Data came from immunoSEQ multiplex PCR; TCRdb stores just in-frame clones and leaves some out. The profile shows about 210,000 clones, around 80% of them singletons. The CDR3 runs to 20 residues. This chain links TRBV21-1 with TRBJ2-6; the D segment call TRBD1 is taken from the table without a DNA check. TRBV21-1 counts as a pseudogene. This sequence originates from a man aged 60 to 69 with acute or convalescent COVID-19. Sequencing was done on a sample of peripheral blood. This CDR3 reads CASSKRGDGQGLSGANVLTF. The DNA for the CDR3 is TGTGCCAGCAGCAAAAGGGGTGATGGACAGGGACTTTCTGGGGCCAACGTCCTGACTTTC.